The clone carrying this T cell receptor beta chain was found a few times. The target antigen is unknown. V was trimmed by 3 bases and J by 4 bases, leaving 18 bases between them. The CDR3 is 16 residues long. CDR1 SGDLS and CDR2 YYNGEE come from the germline V gene. The data belong to a study of T cells in Graves' hyperthyroidism and ophthalmopathy. Study-wide results and caveats: Using 13 V-J features, a model discriminated ophthalmopathy from stable hyperthyroidism.

The study included ophthalmopathy patients with Clinical Activity Score at least 3, NOSPECS grade at least 4 and duration under 3 months. The study excluded patients with uncontrolled infection, other autoimmune disease, pregnancy or lactation. Amplification of TCR beta CDR3 regions was performed using RNA transcripts as template. RT-PCR in the first round (using the HTBI primer set) targeted the TCR CDR3. One entry per CDR3 protein, called by TCRdb with MiXCR from the multiplex PCR reads. The table lists some 370,000 distinct CDR3 sequences, around 15% of them singletons. This clonotype was sampled from a man in his fifties or sixties with Graves' ophthalmopathy. The sequenced sample consisted of blood. This rearrangement joins TRBV9 to TRBJ2-3, with D tentatively TRBD1 or TRBD2 (5 bases each). The DNA for the CDR3 is TGTGCCAGCAGCGCGAGGGGTTCCCCACCCCCAGATACGCAGTATTTT. The encoded protein is CASSARGSPPPDTQYF.